Presented here are 24 T cell receptor beta chains from one specimen sequenced in a study of blood T cell repertoires in COVID-19. TCRdb keeps only in-frame clones here, not all; method: immunoSEQ multiplex PCR. The table shows 35,000 to 40,000 clones, with approximately 83% occurring only once. The sequenced material came from peripheral blood. The source of these receptors is a human donor with acute or convalescent COVID-19. The donor label of this sample is uncertain.

J is TRBJ2-1 and V is TRBV9, with TRBD2 identical over 8 bases. Trimming removed 0 bases from V and 6 bases from J; junction bases left unmatched: 5. Germline CDR1 SGDLS, CDR2 YYNGEE. The CDR3 extends over 15 amino acids. CDR3 region: CASSVGAGGSNEQFF. The CDR3, as DNA: TGTGCCAGCAGCGTAGGTGCGGGAGGCAGCAATGAGCAGTTCTTC.

V and J are TRBV5-6 and TRBJ2-2; D is ambiguous. In germline, CDR1 is SGHDT, CDR2 YYEEEE. The V end lost 4 bases, the J end lost 2 bases, and 21 bases lay between the germline ends. This CDR3 has 18 amino acids. Here the CDR3 reads CASSPGWRRIPNTGELFF. As DNA, the CDR3 is TGTGCCAGCAGCCCTGGGTGGCGGCGGATCCCCAACACCGGGGAGCTGTTTTTT.

This clone was seen just once. The chain has TRBV7-6 and TRBJ2-3; D is uncertain. V was shortened by 2 bases and J by 2 bases, with 20 bases between the two germline ends. CDR1 and CDR2 (germline): SGHVS, FNYEAQ. CDR3 size: 18 residues. The CDR3 sequence is CASSLSPRWLSNTDTQYF. The DNA for the CDR3 is TGTGCCAGCAGCTTATCTCCCAGGTGGCTAAGTAACACAGATACGCAGTATTTT.

The chain has TRBV5-4 and TRBJ2-2, with no clear D. Trimming cost V 2 bases and J 4 bases, with 3 bases left between them. Germline lookup yields CDR1 SGHNT and CDR2 YYREEE (reference sequence). CDR3 length equals 12 residues. Here the CDR3 DNA reads TGTGCCAGCAGCTTTAGCACCGGGGAGCTGTTTTTT. Protein product: CASSFSTGELFF.

The V call is TRBV7-6, the J call TRBJ2-7; 12 nucleotides align to TRBD2. The CDR3 spans 16 residues. The V gene's germline CDR1 is SGHVS and CDR2 FNYEAQ. V lost 5 bases to trimming and J lost 7 bases; unmatched junction nucleotides: 12. The CDR3 coding sequence is TGTGCCAGCAGCGTCCTACCTAGCGGGAGGGCGCGGGAGCAGTACTTC. Translated: CASSVLPSGRAREQYF.

The rearrangement uses TRBV28 and TRBJ1-1, with 8 positions matching TRBD1. The CDR3 loop spans 12 amino acids. Germline assignment: CDR1 MDHEN and CDR2 SYDVKM. V shed 5 bases, J shed 11 bases, and the junction held 7 bases outside the gene matches. CDR3 nucleotide sequence: TGTGCCAGCAGTCAGCAGGGGGCGCGGGCTTTCTTT. Translating gives CASSQQGARAFF.

The CDR3 coding sequence is TGTGCCAGCAGCTTAGGTGGACTAGCGGGGGGCCAAGAGACCCAGTACTTC. This translates into CASSLGGLAGGQETQYF. The gene calls are TRBV7-2 and TRBJ2-5, with 14 bases identical to TRBD2. Unmatched junction bases numbered 2, after V lost 1 base and J lost 1 base. Per germline, CDR1 SGHTA and CDR2 FQGNSA. The CDR3 runs 17 residues. The full variable domain, in which reference TRBV7-2 and TRBJ2-5 provide the parts outside the CDR3, is GAGVSQSPSNKVTEKGKDVELRCDPISGHTALYWYRQSLGQGLEFLIYFQGNSAPDKSGLPSDRFSAERTGGSVSTLTIQRTQQEDSAVYLCASSLGGLAGGQETQYFGPGTRLLVL.

The rearrangement joins TRBV3-1 (or the pseudogene TRBV3-2) to TRBJ2-7; 12 nucleotides line up with TRBD2. V shed 0 bases, J shed 4 bases, and the junction held 7 bases outside the gene matches. Per germline, CDR1 LGHDT and CDR2 YNNKEL (reference sequence). The CDR3 extends over 17 amino acids. The CDR3 DNA follows: TGTGCCAGCAGCCAAGATAATCTAGCGGGGGGGTCGTACGAGCAGTACTTC. Translation gives CASSQDNLAGGSYEQYF.

The chain employs TRBV7-6 and TRBJ2-7, with a weak D call TRBD2 (5 bases). V lost 5 bases to trimming and J lost 0 bases, with 14 bases between them. Germline CDR1 is SGHVS and CDR2 is FNYEAQ. The CDR3 is 15 amino acids. CDR3 region: CASSLDFSASYEQYF. The DNA for the CDR3 is TGTGCCAGCAGCCTGGACTTTTCGGCCTCCTACGAGCAGTACTTC.

CDR3 nucleotides: TGTGCCAGCTCACTTACGACAGGATCTAATGAAAAACTGTTTTTT. Translating it yields CASSLTTGSNEKLFF. The genes are TRBV18 and TRBJ1-4, with D maybe TRBD1 (6 bases). Germline V gene data show CDR1 as KGHSH and CDR2 as LQKENI. The ends were cut back, 4 bases at V and 3 bases at J, with 12 bases in the middle. There are 15 residues in the CDR3.

The CDR3 nucleotides read TGTGCCAGCAGCTTGGGGGGCGCCCCCTACAATGAGCAGTTCTTC. This translates into CASSLGGAPYNEQFF. The chain combines TRBV5-6 with TRBJ2-1, with TRBD1 as a possible D gene (5 bases). Trimming pared 0 bases from V and 2 bases from J, leaving 9 bases between. Germline CDR1 is SGHDT and CDR2 is YYEEEE. The CDR3 contains 15 residues.

The chain uses TRBV6-5 and TRBJ2-1, with a possible D match to TRBD2 (6 bases). The V gene lost 6 bases and the J gene lost 10 bases, with 22 bases spanning the gap. The CDR3 is 15 amino acids. Germline V CDR1 and CDR2: MNHEY, SVGAGI. Here the CDR3 DNA reads TGTGCCAGCAGCTCCGGGACTGTCTTTAATGCGGAGCAGTTCTTC. Its translation is CASSSGTVFNAEQFF.

This rearrangement joins TRBV6-1 to TRBJ1-3; D not resolved. This CDR3 has 16 residues. V was shortened by 4 bases and J by 0 bases, with 13 bases between the two germline ends. Germline V gene sequence: CDR1 MNHNS, CDR2 SASEGT. The CDR3 spells CASSGWAVSSGNTIYF. The CDR3, as DNA: TGTGCCAGCAGTGGTTGGGCAGTAAGCTCTGGAAACACCATATATTTT.

The chain uses TRBV2 and TRBJ1-6; D unresolved. CDR1 SNHLY and CDR2 FYNNEI come from the germline V gene. The CDR3 consists of 12 residues. The ends were cut back, 3 bases at V and 10 bases at J, with 7 bases in the middle. The CDR3 nucleotides read TGTGCCAGCAGTGACCGGGGATCACCCCTCCACTTT. This translates into CASSDRGSPLHF.

The chain is built from TRBV5-4 and TRBJ2-7; 7 bases match TRBD1. The V and J ends lost 4 bases and 2 bases, in that order; junction bases with no gene match: 6. Germline assignment: CDR1 SGHNT and CDR2 YYREEE (reference sequence). The CDR3 is 14 amino acids. This CDR3 reads CASSPGTAPYEQYF. The DNA for the CDR3 is TGTGCCAGCAGCCCTGGGACAGCTCCCTACGAGCAGTACTTC.

This clone showed up just once. The chain carries TRBV7-2 and TRBJ2-1, with TRBD2 identical over 8 bases. The V gene's germline CDR1 is SGHTA and CDR2 FQGNSA. There are 14 residues in the CDR3. With V trimmed by 8 bases and J by 5 bases, 8 bases remained unmatched. This chain's CDR3 is CASRSGSINNEQFF. The CDR3, as DNA: TGTGCCAGCCGGAGCGGGAGTATTAACAATGAGCAGTTCTTC.

This clone was observed once. The chain carries TRBV6-4 and TRBJ2-1, with 10 bases lining up with TRBD2. There are 18 residues in the CDR3. Looked up from germline, CDR1 is MRHNA and CDR2 is SNTAGT. The trim removed 3 bases at V and 5 bases at J, leaving 13 bases unmatched. CDR3 sequence: CASSDVAGGLGANNEQFF. The CDR3 coding sequence is TGTGCCAGCAGTGATGTAGCGGGGGGCCTAGGGGCAAACAATGAGCAGTTCTTC.

This clone was counted a few times. V is TRBV19 and J is TRBJ1-1, with 12 bases lining up with TRBD1. After removal of 4 bases from V and 4 bases from J, the junction contained 4 bases not matched to a gene. Per the germline V gene, CDR1 is LNHDA and CDR2 is SQIVND (reference sequence). The CDR3 totals 15 residues. The CDR3 protein is CASSKGGQGATEAFF. The CDR3 DNA sequence: TGTGCCAGTAGTAAGGGGGGACAGGGGGCCACTGAAGCTTTCTTT.

This clone was seen a few times. The chain joins TRBV5-1 to TRBJ2-7; maybe TRBD1 (6 bases). The germline V gene encodes CDR1 SGHRS and CDR2 YFSETQ. V lost 0 bases and J 6 bases, leaving 10 bases between the germline ends. CDR3 length equals 13 residues. CDR3 in amino acids: CASSLDRVFEQYF. DNA for the CDR3: TGCGCCAGCAGCTTGGACAGGGTCTTCGAGCAGTACTTC.

To note about this clone: The junction differs from germline at one of its ends, possibly a read error. V and J are TRBV4-1 and TRBJ2-7, with D hard to call. The germline CDR1 and CDR2 sequences are MGHRA and YSYEKL. The CDR3 extends over 12 amino acids. CDR3 nucleotide sequence: TGCGGCAGCGTCAGCGACTCCTACGAGCAGTACTTC. This encodes CGSVSDSYEQYF.

The rearrangement links TRBV28 to TRBJ2-3; D is unclear. The germline V gene encodes CDR1 MDHEN and CDR2 SYDVKM. V was trimmed by 8 bases and J by 1 base, leaving 10 bases between them. The CDR3 sequence is 13 residues long. CDR3 sequence reads: CASCLVGTDTQYF. CDR3 nucleotides: TGTGCCAGCTGTCTGGTAGGCACAGATACGCAGTATTTT.

This clone was counted between two and nine times. The CDR3 region is CASSLSAVTYNEQFF. Written as DNA, the CDR3 is TGTGCCAGCAGCTTGTCGGCGGTTACCTACAATGAGCAGTTCTTC. V is TRBV5-4 and J is TRBJ2-1; D gene ambiguous. V was pared by 1 base and J by 2 bases, with 10 bases between. The CDR3 covers 15 residues. Germline V gene lookup returns CDR1 SGHNT and CDR2 YYREEE (reference sequence).

This chain connects TRBV30 to TRBJ2-1, with D perhaps matching TRBD2 (6 bases). Looked up from germline, CDR1 is GTSNPN and CDR2 is SVGIG (reference sequence). The CDR3 sequence is 11 residues long. V was pared by 0 bases and J by 14 bases, with 11 bases between. CDR3 sequence (DNA): TGTGCCTGGAGTGTACTAGGGAGGAAGTTCTTC. Amino acids: CAWSVLGRKFF.

This clone was seen a few times. V usage is TRBV18 and J usage is TRBJ1-5; D remains unclear. Trimming stripped 4 bases from V and 4 bases from J, with 14 bases between. The CDR3 covers 15 residues. Per the germline V gene, CDR1 is KGHSH and CDR2 is LQKENI. The CDR3 DNA reads as TGTGCCAGCTCACTCGCCCCAGGTGGGAATCAGCCCCAGCATTTT. It is translated as CASSLAPGGNQPQHF.